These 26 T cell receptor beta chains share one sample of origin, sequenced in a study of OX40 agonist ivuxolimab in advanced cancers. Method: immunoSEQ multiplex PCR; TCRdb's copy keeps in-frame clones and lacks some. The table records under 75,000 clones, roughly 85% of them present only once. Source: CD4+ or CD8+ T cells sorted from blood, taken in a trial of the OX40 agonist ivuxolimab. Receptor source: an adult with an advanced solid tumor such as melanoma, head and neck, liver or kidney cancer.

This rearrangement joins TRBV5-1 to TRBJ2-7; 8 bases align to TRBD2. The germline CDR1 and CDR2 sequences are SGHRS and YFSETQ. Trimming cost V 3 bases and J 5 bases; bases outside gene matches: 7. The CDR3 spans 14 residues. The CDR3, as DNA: TGCGCCAGCAGCTCAGCGGGGGCTGCCCACGAGCAGTACTTC. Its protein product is CASSSAGAAHEQYF. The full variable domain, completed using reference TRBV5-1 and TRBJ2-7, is KAGVTQTPRYLIKTRGQQVTLSCSPISGHRSVSWYQQTPGQGLQFLFEYFSETQRNKGNFPGRFSGRQFSNSRSEMNVSTLELGDSALYLCASSSAGAAHEQYFGPGTRLTVT.

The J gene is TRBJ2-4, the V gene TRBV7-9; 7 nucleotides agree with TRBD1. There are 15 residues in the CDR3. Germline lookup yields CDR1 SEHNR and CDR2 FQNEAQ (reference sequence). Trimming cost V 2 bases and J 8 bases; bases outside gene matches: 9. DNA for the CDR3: TGTGCCAGCAGCTTAAGGGCCGGACAGGAGTACATTCAGTACTTC. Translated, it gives CASSLRAGQEYIQYF. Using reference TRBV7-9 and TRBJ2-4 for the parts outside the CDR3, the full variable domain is DTGVSQNPRHKITKRGQNVTFRCDPISEHNRLYWYRQTLGQGPEFLTYFQNEAQLEKSRLLSDRFSAERPKGSFSTLEIQRTEQGDSAMYLCASSLRAGQEYIQYFGAGTRLSVL.

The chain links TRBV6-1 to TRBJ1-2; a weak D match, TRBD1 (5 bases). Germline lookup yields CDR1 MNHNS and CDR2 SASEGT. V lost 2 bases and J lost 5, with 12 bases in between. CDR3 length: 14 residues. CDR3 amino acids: CASSEPGTEYGYTF. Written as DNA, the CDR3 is TGTGCCAGCAGTGAACCAGGGACGGAGTATGGCTACACCTTC.

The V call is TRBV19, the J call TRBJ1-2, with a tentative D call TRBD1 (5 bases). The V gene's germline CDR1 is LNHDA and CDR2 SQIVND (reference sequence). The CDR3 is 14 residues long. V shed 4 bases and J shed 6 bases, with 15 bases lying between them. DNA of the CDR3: TGTGCCAGTAGTAGCCGGGACTGGTGGGATGGCTACACCTTC. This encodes CASSSRDWWDGYTF. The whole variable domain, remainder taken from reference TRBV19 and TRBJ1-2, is DGGITQSPKYLFRKEGQNVTLSCEQNLNHDAMYWYRQDPGQGLRLIYYSQIVNDFQKGDIAEGYSVSREKKESFPLTVTSAQKNPTAFYLCASSSRDWWDGYTFGSGTRLTVV.

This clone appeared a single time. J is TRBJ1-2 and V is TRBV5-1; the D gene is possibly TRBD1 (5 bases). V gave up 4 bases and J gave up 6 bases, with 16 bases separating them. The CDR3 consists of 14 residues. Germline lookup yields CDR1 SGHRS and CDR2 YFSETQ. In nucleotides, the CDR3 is TGCGCCAGCAGCGCCTGGGGGAGCGGGAATGGCTACACCTTC. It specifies CASSAWGSGNGYTF.

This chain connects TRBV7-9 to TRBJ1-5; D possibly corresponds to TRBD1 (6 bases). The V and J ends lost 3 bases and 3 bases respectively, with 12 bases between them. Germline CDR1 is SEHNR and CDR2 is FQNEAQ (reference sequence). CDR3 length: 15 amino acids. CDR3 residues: CASSFGGQPNQPQHF. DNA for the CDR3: TGTGCCAGCAGCTTCGGAGGACAGCCCAATCAGCCCCAGCATTTT. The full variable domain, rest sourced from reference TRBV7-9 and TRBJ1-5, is DTGVSQNPRHKITKRGQNVTFRCDPISEHNRLYWYRQTLGQGPEFLTYFQNEAQLEKSRLLSDRFSAERPKGSFSTLEIQRTEQGDSAMYLCASSFGGQPNQPQHFGDGTRLSIL.

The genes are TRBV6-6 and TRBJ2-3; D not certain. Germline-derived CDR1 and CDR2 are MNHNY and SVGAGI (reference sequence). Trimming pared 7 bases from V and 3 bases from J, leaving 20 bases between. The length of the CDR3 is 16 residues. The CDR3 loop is CASTPTTWGSTDTQYF. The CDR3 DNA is TGTGCCAGCACTCCAACGACCTGGGGTTCGACAGATACGCAGTATTTT.

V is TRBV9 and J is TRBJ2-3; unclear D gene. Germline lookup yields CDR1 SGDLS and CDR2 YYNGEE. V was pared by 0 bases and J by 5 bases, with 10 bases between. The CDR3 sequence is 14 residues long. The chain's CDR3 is CASSVGGYKDTQYF. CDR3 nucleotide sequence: TGTGCCAGCAGCGTAGGAGGCTACAAAGATACGCAGTATTTT.

The CDR3 reads CASRSSFGQFF. The CDR3 DNA reads as TGTGCCAGCAGGTCTAGCTTTGGGCAGTTCTTC. V is TRBV28 and J is TRBJ2-1; possibly TRBD2 for D (5 bases). This CDR3 spans 11 amino acids. The V and J ends lost 6 bases and 12 bases respectively, with 12 bases between them. CDR1 MDHEN and CDR2 SYDVKM come from the germline V gene.

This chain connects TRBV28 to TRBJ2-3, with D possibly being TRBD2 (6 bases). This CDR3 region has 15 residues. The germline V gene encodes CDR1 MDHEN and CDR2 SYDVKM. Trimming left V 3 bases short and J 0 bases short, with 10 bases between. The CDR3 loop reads CASSFRGISTDTQYF. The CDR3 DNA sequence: TGTGCCAGCAGTTTTCGGGGGATTAGCACAGATACGCAGTATTTT.

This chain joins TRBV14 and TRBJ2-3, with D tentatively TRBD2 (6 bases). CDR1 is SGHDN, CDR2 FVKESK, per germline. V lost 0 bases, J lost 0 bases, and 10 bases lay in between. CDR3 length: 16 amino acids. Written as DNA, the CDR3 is TGTGCCAGCAGCCAAGATTGGGGGGTCAGCACAGATACGCAGTATTTT. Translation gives CASSQDWGVSTDTQYF.

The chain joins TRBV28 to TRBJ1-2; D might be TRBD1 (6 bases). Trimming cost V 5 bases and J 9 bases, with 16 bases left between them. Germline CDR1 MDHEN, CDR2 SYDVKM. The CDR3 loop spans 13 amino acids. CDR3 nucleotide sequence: TGTGCCAGCAGTCTCCAGGGGCCTGAAAGCTACACCTTC. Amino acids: CASSLQGPESYTF.

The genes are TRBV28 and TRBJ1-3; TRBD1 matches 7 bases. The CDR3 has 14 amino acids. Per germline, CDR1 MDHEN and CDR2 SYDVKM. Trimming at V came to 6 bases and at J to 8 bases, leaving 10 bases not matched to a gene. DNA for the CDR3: TGTGCCAGCAGGGCTGCGGGACAGCCCCACACCATATATTTT. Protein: CASRAAGQPHTIYF.

CDR3 protein: CASSPPESARTGELFF. The DNA for the CDR3 is TGTGCCAGCAGCCCTCCTGAGAGCGCCCGCACCGGGGAGCTGTTTTTT. The chain joins TRBV5-4 to TRBJ2-2; D gene ambiguous. Trimming took 4 bases from V and 4 from J, leaving 17 bases between them. Germline V gives CDR1 SGHNT, CDR2 YYREEE (reference sequence). This CDR3 comprises 16 residues.

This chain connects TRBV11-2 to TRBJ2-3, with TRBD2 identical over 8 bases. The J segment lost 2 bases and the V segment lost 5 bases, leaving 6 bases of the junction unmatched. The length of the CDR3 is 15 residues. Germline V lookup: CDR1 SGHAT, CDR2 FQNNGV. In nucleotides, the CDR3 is TGTGCCAGCAGCCGACCTAGCGGGTTCACAGATACGCAGTATTTT. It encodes CASSRPSGFTDTQYF.

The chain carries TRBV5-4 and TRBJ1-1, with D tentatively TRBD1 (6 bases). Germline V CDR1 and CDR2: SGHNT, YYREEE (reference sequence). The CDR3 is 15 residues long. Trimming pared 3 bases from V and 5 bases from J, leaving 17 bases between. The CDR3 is CASSSGGGARTEAFF. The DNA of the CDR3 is TGTGCCAGCAGCTCTGGAGGGGGGGCTAGGACTGAAGCTTTCTTT.

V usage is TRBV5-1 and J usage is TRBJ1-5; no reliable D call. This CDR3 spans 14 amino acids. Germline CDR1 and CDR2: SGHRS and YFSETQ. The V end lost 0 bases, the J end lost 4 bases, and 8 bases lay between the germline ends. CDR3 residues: CASSLAPGNQPQHF. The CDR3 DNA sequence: TGCGCCAGCAGCTTGGCCCCCGGTAATCAGCCCCAGCATTTT.

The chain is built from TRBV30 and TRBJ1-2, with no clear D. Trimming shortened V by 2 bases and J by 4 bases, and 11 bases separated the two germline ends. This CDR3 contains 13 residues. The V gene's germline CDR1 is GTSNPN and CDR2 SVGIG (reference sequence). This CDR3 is CAWSLGRRYGYTF. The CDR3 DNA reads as TGTGCCTGGAGTCTAGGCAGGCGCTATGGCTACACCTTC.

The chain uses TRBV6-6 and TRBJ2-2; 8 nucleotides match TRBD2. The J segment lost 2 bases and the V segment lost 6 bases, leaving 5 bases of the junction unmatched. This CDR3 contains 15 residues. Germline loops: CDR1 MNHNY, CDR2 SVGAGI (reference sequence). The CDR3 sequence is CASRTSGGNTGELFF. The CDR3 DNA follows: TGTGCCAGCAGGACCAGCGGGGGAAACACCGGGGAGCTGTTTTTT.

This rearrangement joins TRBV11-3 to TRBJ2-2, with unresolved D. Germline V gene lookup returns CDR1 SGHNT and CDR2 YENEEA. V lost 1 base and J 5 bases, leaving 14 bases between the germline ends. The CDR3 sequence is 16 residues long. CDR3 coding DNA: TGTGCCAGCAGCTTAGCCACCGGGCCTCGGACCGGGGAGCTGTTTTTT. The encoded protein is CASSLATGPRTGELFF.

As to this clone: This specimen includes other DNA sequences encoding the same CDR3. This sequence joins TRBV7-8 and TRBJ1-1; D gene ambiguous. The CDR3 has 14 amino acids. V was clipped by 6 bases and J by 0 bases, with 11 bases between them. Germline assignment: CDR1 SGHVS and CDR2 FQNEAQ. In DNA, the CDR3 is TGTGCCAGCAGTTCAGGAGGTATGAACACTGAAGCTTTCTTT. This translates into CASSSGGMNTEAFF. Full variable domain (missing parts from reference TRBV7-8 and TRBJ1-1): GAGVSQSPRYKVAKRGQDVALRCDPISGHVSLFWYQQALGQGPEFLTYFQNEAQLDKSGLPSDRFFAERPEGSVSTLKIQRTQQEDSAVYLCASSSGGMNTEAFFGQGTRLTVV.

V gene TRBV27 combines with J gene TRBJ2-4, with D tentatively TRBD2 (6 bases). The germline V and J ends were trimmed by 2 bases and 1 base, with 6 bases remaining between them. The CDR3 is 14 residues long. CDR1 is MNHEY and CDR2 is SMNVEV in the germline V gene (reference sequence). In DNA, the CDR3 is TGTGCCAGCAGTTTAGCGGGGGCCAAAAACATTCAGTACTTC. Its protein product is CASSLAGAKNIQYF.

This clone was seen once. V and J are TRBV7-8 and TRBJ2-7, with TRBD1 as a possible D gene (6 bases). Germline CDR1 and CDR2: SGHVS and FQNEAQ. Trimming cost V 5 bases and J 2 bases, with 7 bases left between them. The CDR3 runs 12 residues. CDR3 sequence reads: CASSRDTYEQYF. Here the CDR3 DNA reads TGTGCCAGCAGCCGGGACACCTACGAGCAGTACTTC.

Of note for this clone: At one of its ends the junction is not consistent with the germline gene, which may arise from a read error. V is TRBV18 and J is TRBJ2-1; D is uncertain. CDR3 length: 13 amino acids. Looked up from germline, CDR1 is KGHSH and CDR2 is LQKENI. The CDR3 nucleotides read TGTGCCAGCTCGCCACGAGGCAACAATGAGCAGTTCTTC. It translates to CASSPRGNNEQFF.

The CDR3: CASSLKGRGEYEQYF. The DNA for the CDR3 is TGTGCCAGCAGTTTAAAGGGCAGGGGAGAGTACGAGCAGTACTTC. The chain has TRBV27 and TRBJ2-7; the D gene is possibly TRBD1 (6 bases). Trimming removed 2 bases from V and 4 bases from J, with 15 bases in between. The germline CDR1 and CDR2 sequences are MNHEY and SMNVEV (reference sequence). The CDR3 contains 15 residues.

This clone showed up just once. The CDR3 bases are TGTGCCAGCAGCGTAGCCCCTGGGGCCAACGTCCTGACTTTC. Residues: CASSVAPGANVLTF. The chain combines TRBV9 with TRBJ2-6, with D unclear. The germline gives CDR1 SGDLS, CDR2 YYNGEE. V gave up 0 bases and J gave up 2 bases, with 3 bases separating them. This CDR3 is built from 14 residues.